The 29 T cell receptor beta chains in this list originate from one sample, sequenced in a study of patients and donors after allogeneic stem cell transplantation. Each CDR3 protein gets one entry after TCRdb re-called the RT-PCR reads with MiXCR. This sample has about 57,000 distinct CDR3 sequences; 13% occur once, and the top ten carry around 30%. The specimen sequenced was blood, either unsorted or a sorted T cell fraction (not recorded which). These receptors originate from a human donor who was either an allogeneic HSCT recipient or a stem cell or donor lymphocyte infusion donor (not recorded which). It is not recorded whose cells these are; they may come from a transplant donor.

This clonotype was found many times. The chain combines TRBV7-9 with TRBJ1-2, with D maybe TRBD1 (6 bases). Trimming cost V 2 bases and J 6 bases, with 13 bases left between them. CDR1 is SEHNR, CDR2 FQNEAQ, per germline (reference sequence). This CDR3 contains 14 residues. This CDR3 reads CASSLISQGNGYTF. The CDR3 bases are TGTGCCAGCAGCTTAATTAGTCAGGGGAATGGCTACACCTTC.

The sample holds a few counts of this clonotype. The DNA of the CDR3 is TGTGCCAGCAGAGAGGGGCCTTCGTCCTACAATGAGCAGTTCTTC. It yields the protein CASREGPSSYNEQFF. The chain couples TRBV6-1 to TRBJ2-1; either TRBD1 or TRBD2 may supply D (5 bases each). This CDR3 contains 15 residues. The germline gives CDR1 MNHNS, CDR2 SASEGT. V was trimmed by 6 bases and J by 1 base, leaving 13 bases between them.

The rearrangement links TRBV12-5 to TRBJ1-2; D possibly corresponds to TRBD1 (5 bases). Germline CDR1 LGHNT, CDR2 FRNRAP. V gave up 3 bases and J gave up 6 bases, with 20 bases separating them. The CDR3 totals 16 residues. The CDR3 protein is CASGLGTGERVDGYTF. The CDR3 bases are TGTGCTAGTGGTTTAGGGACGGGGGAAAGGGTCGATGGCTACACCTTC.

This clonotype was counted ten times or more. CDR3 sequence reads: CASSRGQPNSPLHF. CDR3 DNA sequence: TGTGCCAGCAGCCGGGGACAGCCAAATTCACCCCTCCACTTT. This sequence joins TRBV13 and TRBJ1-6, with TRBD1 matching over 7 bases. The junction had 5 bases not matched to a gene; V was cut back by 5 bases and J by 7 bases. The CDR3 is made up of 14 amino acids. Germline CDR1 PRHDT, CDR2 FYEKMQ (reference sequence).

The chain has TRBV5-1 and TRBJ2-5; 9 nucleotides line up with TRBD2. The V segment lost 2 bases and the J segment 5 bases; nucleotides outside the gene matches: 10. This CDR3 has 16 amino acids. Germline V gene data show CDR1 as SGHRS and CDR2 as YFSETQ. CDR3 amino acids: CASSLYAGGPMETQYF. The CDR3 DNA is TGCGCCAGCAGCTTATATGCGGGAGGGCCGATGGAGACCCAGTACTTC.

This clonotype is a singleton in its sample. A read error may explain this, as a much larger clone is one base away. This chain joins TRBV7-2 and TRBJ1-5, with D tentatively TRBD1 (5 bases). Deletions cut 0 bases from V and 10 bases from J, with 7 bases between. The germline CDR1 and CDR2 sequences are SGHTA and FQGNSA. This CDR3 contains 12 residues. CDR3 in DNA: TGTGCCAGCAGCTTAGCAGGGGCCCCCCAGCATTTT. This sequence encodes CASSLAGAPQHF.

This clonotype was observed many times. The rearrangement uses TRBV10-1 and TRBJ1-2; TRBD1 matches 7 bases. Germline V lookup: CDR1 WNHNN, CDR2 SYGVQD (reference sequence). The CDR3 extends over 13 amino acids. Trimming at V came to 5 bases and at J to 4 bases, leaving 4 bases not matched to a gene. The CDR3 spells CASSRDRIYGYTF. The CDR3 DNA reads TGCGCCAGCAGTCGGGACAGAATCTATGGCTACACCTTC.

This clonotype was observed at least ten times. This chain uses TRBV21-1 with TRBJ1-5. TRBV21-1 is labeled a pseudogene. CDR3 size: 14 residues. The CDR3 spells CASSKGVVAQPQHF. For the CDR3, the DNA is TGTGCCAGCAGCAAAGGCGTCGTGGCGCAGCCCCAGCATTTT.

The gene calls are TRBV18 and TRBJ2-7; 8 nucleotides agree with TRBD1. Germline CDR1 KGHSH, CDR2 LQKENI. The CDR3 extends over 15 amino acids. The V segment lost 2 bases and the J segment 3 bases; nucleotides outside the gene matches: 6. CDR3 sequence: CASSPSGQGFYEQYF. The CDR3 region has the DNA TGTGCCAGCTCACCAAGTGGACAGGGATTCTACGAGCAGTACTTC.

This clonotype has just a few counts. The V and J genes are TRBV20-1 and TRBJ2-3; D is unclear. The ends were cut back, 3 bases at V and 8 bases at J, with 3 bases in the middle. Germline values: CDR1 DFQATT, CDR2 SNEGSKA (reference sequence). CDR3 length: 9 residues. For the CDR3, the DNA is TGCAGTGCTAGTGGTACGCAGTATTTT. Its translation: CSASGTQYF.

This clonotype was observed a handful of times. The genes are TRBV7-9 and TRBJ1-2; 9 bases fit TRBD1. CDR3 length: 13 residues. The V segment lost 5 bases and the J segment 8 bases; nucleotides outside the gene matches: 6. Germline V gene data show CDR1 as SEHNR and CDR2 as FQNEAQ (reference sequence). CDR3 residues: CASSDGTGNGYTF. The DNA of the CDR3 is TGTGCCAGCAGCGACGGGACAGGGAACGGCTACACCTTC. The full variable domain, completed using reference TRBV7-9 and TRBJ1-2, is DTGVSQNPRHKITKRGQNVTFRCDPISEHNRLYWYRQTLGQGPEFLTYFQNEAQLEKSRLLSDRFSAERPKGSFSTLEIQRTEQGDSAMYLCASSDGTGNGYTFGSGTRLTVV.

Only a few counts were recorded for this clonotype. The chain recombines TRBV27 with TRBJ2-7; TRBD2 is a possible D gene (6 bases). CDR3 size: 16 residues. V lost 5 bases to trimming and J lost 4 bases, with 21 bases between them. The V gene's germline CDR1 is MNHEY and CDR2 SMNVEV (reference sequence). This CDR3 is CASSAGTVDHAYEQYF. The CDR3 DNA follows: TGTGCCAGCAGTGCGGGGACGGTCGATCACGCGTACGAGCAGTACTTC.

This clonotype was observed a few times. The chain recombines TRBV10-3 with TRBJ2-5, with TRBD1 identical over 10 bases. Germline values: CDR1 ENHRY, CDR2 SYGVKD. The V segment lost 4 bases and the J segment 7 bases; nucleotides outside the gene matches: 9. The CDR3 has 15 amino acids. Here the CDR3 reads CAISAQTGGPGTQYF. The CDR3, as DNA: TGTGCCATCAGTGCCCAGACAGGGGGCCCAGGGACCCAGTACTTC.

This clonotype was picked up a small number of times. The chain carries TRBV9 and TRBJ2-7; no clear D. V lost 4 bases, J lost 4 bases, and 12 bases lay in between. CDR1 SGDLS and CDR2 YYNGEE come from the germline V gene. The CDR3 runs 13 residues. The CDR3 is CASSPVNGYEQYF. The CDR3 bases are TGTGCCAGCAGCCCCGTAAATGGATACGAGCAGTACTTC.

This chain joins TRBV12-3 or TRBV12-4 and TRBJ2-2, with 9 bases lining up with TRBD2. CDR3 length equals 16 residues. The V and J ends lost 3 bases and 5 bases, in that order; junction bases with no gene match: 7. The CDR3 is CASSFEAGGQTGELFF. The CDR3 coding sequence is TGTGCCAGCAGTTTTGAGGCGGGAGGGCAGACCGGGGAGCTGTTTTTT.

Only a few counts were recorded for this clonotype. The CDR3 sequence: CASSFYDGLGGYTF. The CDR3 nucleotides are TGTGCCAGCAGTTTTTATGACGGCCTGGGGGGCTACACCTTC. The chain couples TRBV27 to TRBJ1-2; D uncertain. Between the trimmed V and J ends, which lost 3 bases and 8 bases, there was a span of 16 bases. Per germline, CDR1 MNHEY and CDR2 SMNVEV (reference sequence). The CDR3 totals 14 residues.

This clonotype was counted ten times or more. The V and J genes are TRBV20-1 and TRBJ2-2; 10 nucleotides align to TRBD2. V dropped 0 bases and J dropped 5; count of bases not matched to a gene: 6. The CDR3 is made up of 16 amino acids. Germline CDR1 and CDR2: DFQATT and SNEGSKA (reference sequence). The CDR3 loop is CSAREPTSGNTGELFF. The CDR3 DNA is TGCAGTGCTAGAGAGCCAACTAGCGGGAATACCGGGGAGCTGTTTTTT.

This clonotype was seen many times. The rearrangement joins TRBV6-5 to TRBJ1-1; no clear D gene. This CDR3 spans 14 amino acids. With 2 bases removed from V and 1 base from J, the gap between germline ends came to 8 bases. Germline V gives CDR1 MNHEY, CDR2 SVGAGI. This chain's CDR3 is CASSYTSKNTEAFF. In DNA, the CDR3 is TGTGCCAGCAGTTACACCTCAAAGAACACTGAAGCTTTCTTT.

The chain carries TRBV5-1 and TRBJ2-1; D unclear. Germline V CDR1 and CDR2: SGHRS, YFSETQ. Trimming removed 1 base at V and 8 bases at J, with 7 bases between. The length of the CDR3 is 12 residues. In nucleotides, the CDR3 is TGCGCCAGCAGCTTGAAAGTTCATGAGCAGTTCTTC. Amino acid sequence: CASSLKVHEQFF.

V is TRBV12-3 or TRBV12-4 and J is TRBJ2-1, with D tentatively TRBD2 (6 bases). CDR3 size: 15 residues. V was shortened by 6 bases and J by 0 bases, with 12 bases between the two germline ends. The CDR3 protein is CASSGGRSSYNEQFF. CDR3 DNA sequence: TGTGCCAGCAGCGGGGGACGGAGCTCCTACAATGAGCAGTTCTTC.

The table lists this clonotype with a count of one. The V call is TRBV12-3 or TRBV12-4, the J call TRBJ2-5; D may be TRBD2 (6 bases). This CDR3 contains 16 residues. The V gene lost 3 bases and the J gene lost 3 bases, with 17 bases spanning the gap. The CDR3 nucleotides are TGTGCCAGCAGTTTGATGTCCCCGGGAGAGGAAGAGACCCAGTACTTC. It yields the protein CASSLMSPGEEETQYF.

This clonotype was seen more than once but under ten times. The V call is TRBV27, the J call TRBJ1-1; 7 positions agree with TRBD1. Germline V CDR1 and CDR2: MNHEY, SMNVEV (reference sequence). The CDR3 is made up of 13 amino acids. J gave up 7 bases and V 2 bases, and 4 bases lay outside the gene matches. CDR3 coding DNA: TGTGCCAGCAGTTTAGTACAGGGGAATGAAGCTTTCTTT. Translating gives CASSLVQGNEAFF.

This clonotype has a count of ten or more. The gene calls are TRBV7-2 and TRBJ2-5; a possible D gene is TRBD2 (6 bases). The CDR3 spans 15 residues. The V gene lost 3 bases and the J gene lost 5 bases, with 16 bases spanning the gap. From germline, CDR1 is SGHTA and CDR2 FQGNSA. The CDR3, as DNA: TGTGCCAGCAGCTTTGGGAGGCGGGATATCGAGACCCAGTACTTC. It specifies CASSFGRRDIETQYF. The complete variable domain, with remaining parts taken from reference TRBV7-2 and TRBJ2-5, reads GAGVSQSPSNKVTEKGKDVELRCDPISGHTALYWYRQSLGQGLEFLIYFQGNSAPDKSGLPSDRFSAERTGGSVSTLTIQRTQQEDSAVYLCASSFGRRDIETQYFGPGTRLLVL.

By sample share, this clonotype is medium-sized (0.01 to 0.1%). The chain uses TRBV5-1 and TRBJ2-7; 7 positions agree with TRBD1. The germline CDR1 and CDR2 sequences are SGHRS and YFSETQ. V dropped 2 bases and J dropped 5; count of bases not matched to a gene: 1. This CDR3 comprises 12 residues. The chain's CDR3 is CASSFQGDEQYF. CDR3 nucleotide sequence: TGCGCCAGCAGCTTCCAGGGGGACGAGCAGTACTTC.

As regards this clonotype: At one of its ends the junction is not consistent with the germline gene, which may arise from a read error. The chain is built from TRBV7-6 and TRBJ2-6; D is possibly TRBD2 (5 bases). This CDR3 has 14 residues. In germline, CDR1 is SGHVS, CDR2 FNYEAQ. CDR3 coding DNA: TGTGCCAGCACCCGGGCTGCCGGGGTCAACGTCCTGACTTTC. Its protein is CASTRAAGVNVLTF.

Notes on this clonotype: A much larger clone is a single base away; this may be a read error. The chain has TRBV5-5 and TRBJ2-5; no definite D call. The CDR3 covers 13 residues. Germline lookup yields CDR1 SGHKS and CDR2 YYEKEE (reference sequence). CDR3 sequence reads: CTSSSPVGETQYF. The DNA for the CDR3 is TGTACCAGCAGCTCCCCGGTTGGGGAGACCCAGTACTTC. The variable domain in full, completed from reference TRBV5-5 and TRBJ2-5, reads DAGVTQSPTHLIKTRGQQVTLRCSPISGHKSVSWYQQVLGQGPQFIFQYYEKEERGRGNFPDRFSARQFPNYSSELNVNALLLGDSALYLCTSSSPVGETQYFGPGTRLLVL.

This clonotype occurred a few times. V gene TRBV2 combines with J gene TRBJ1-1; 10 bases are a match to TRBD1. The length of the CDR3 is 16 residues. Trimming removed 5 bases from V and 4 bases from J; junction bases left unmatched: 10. Per the germline V gene, CDR1 is SNHLY and CDR2 is FYNNEI. The CDR3 DNA reads as TGTGCCAGCAGTTTAACCATCCGGGACAGGGGCACTGAAGCTTTCTTT. Its translation: CASSLTIRDRGTEAFF. The full variable domain, with the rest looked up from reference TRBV2 and TRBJ1-1, is EPEVTQTPSHQVTQMGQEVILRCVPISNHLYFYWYRQILGQKVEFLVSFYNNEISEKSEIFDDQFSVERPDGSNFTLKIRSTKLEDSAMYFCASSLTIRDRGTEAFFGQGTRLTVV.

This clonotype has a handful of counts. The chain recombines TRBV3-1 with TRBJ2-7; either TRBD1 or TRBD2 may supply D (5 bases each). The V and J ends lost 4 bases and 2 bases respectively, with 18 bases between them. The CDR3 consists of 16 residues. From germline, CDR1 is LGHDT and CDR2 YNNKEL (reference sequence). The CDR3 is CASSLYTAGDPYEQYF. The CDR3 DNA reads as TGTGCCAGCAGCCTCTATACCGCCGGGGACCCCTACGAGCAGTACTTC.

The rearrangement links TRBV18 to TRBJ2-7; no reliable D call. Deletions cut 2 bases from V and 3 bases from J, with 11 bases between. This CDR3 spans 14 amino acids. Germline V gene sequence: CDR1 KGHSH, CDR2 LQKENI. This chain's CDR3 is CASSPRAVYYEQYF. The CDR3 DNA reads as TGTGCCAGCTCACCAAGGGCCGTATACTACGAGCAGTACTTC.